Below are 20 T cell receptor beta chains sequenced from a single sample in a study of response to subunit inactivated influenza vaccine. TCRdb called the RT-PCR reads again in MiXCR, with one record for every CDR3 protein. The table records about 480,000 distinct CDR3 sequences, approximately 10% of them present only once. The material sequenced was PBMCs from blood, taken 45 days after vaccination. The receptors come from a man in his fifties who received an inactivated influenza vaccine.

This clonotype was counted between two and nine times. This sequence joins TRBV4-3 and TRBJ2-3; TRBD2 might be the D (5 bases). The CDR3 consists of 17 residues. The germline gives CDR1 LGHNA, CDR2 YSLEER. V lost 4 bases, J lost 3 bases, and 20 bases lay in between. This chain's CDR3 is CASSLKVFAAETDTQYF. The CDR3 bases are TGCGCCAGCAGCCTAAAGGTATTCGCAGCGGAAACAGATACGCAGTATTTT.

This chain's CDR3 is CASSELAGGSYEQFF. For the CDR3, the DNA is TGTGCCAGCAGCGAACTAGCGGGAGGGAGCTATGAGCAGTTCTTC. This sequence joins TRBV5-6 and TRBJ2-1; 13 bases are shared with TRBD2. Trimming at V came to 4 bases and at J to 8 bases, leaving 6 bases not matched to a gene. Germline values: CDR1 SGHDT, CDR2 YYEEEE. CDR3 length equals 15 residues.

V is TRBV6-5 and J is TRBJ2-5; no clear D gene. The V end lost 0 bases, the J end lost 5 bases, and 10 bases lay between the germline ends. There are 14 residues in the CDR3. The germline CDR1 and CDR2 sequences are MNHEY and SVGAGI. CDR3 residues: CASSYSSTLETQYF. In DNA form, the CDR3 reads TGTGCCAGCAGTTACTCGAGCACCCTGGAGACCCAGTACTTC.

This clonotype appeared many times. V usage is TRBV7-2 and J usage is TRBJ2-5, with unresolved D. Trimming removed 7 bases from V and 3 bases from J, with 12 bases in between. The germline V gene has CDR1 SGHTA and CDR2 FQGNSA. This CDR3 region has 13 residues. CDR3 nucleotides: TGTGCCAGCACAGAAGGAGCTAAAGAGACCCAGTACTTC. Translation: CASTEGAKETQYF.

This clonotype was counted only a few times. The rearrangement joins TRBV30 to TRBJ2-7; tentatively, D is TRBD2 (6 bases). The CDR3 consists of 14 residues. Trimming removed 0 bases at V and 3 bases at J, with 12 bases between. The germline V gene has CDR1 GTSNPN and CDR2 SVGIG (reference sequence). CDR3 bases: TGTGCCTGGAGTGTTGGGGGGACGTACTACGAGCAGTACTTC. The encoded protein is CAWSVGGTYYEQYF.

This clonotype was recorded many times. The chain is built from TRBV5-5 and TRBJ2-1; no definite D call. Germline assignment: CDR1 SGHKS and CDR2 YYEKEE (reference sequence). The CDR3 is made up of 13 amino acids. The V gene lost 0 bases and the J gene lost 3 bases, with 4 bases spanning the gap. The CDR3 region has the DNA TGTGCCAGCAGCTTGGCCCTCTACAATGAGCAGTTCTTC. Protein product: CASSLALYNEQFF.

Ten or more counts support this clonotype. The junction shows a germline mismatch at one end, possibly a read error. As DNA, the CDR3 is TGTGCCAGCAGGTTAGCGGGCTCCTACAATGAGCAGTTCTTC. Its protein is CASRLAGSYNEQFF. The chain employs TRBV12-3 or TRBV12-4 and TRBJ2-1; 7 bases agree with TRBD2. This CDR3 contains 14 residues.

V and J are TRBV10-3 and TRBJ1-1, with 10 bases aligning to TRBD1. V shed 8 bases and J 7 bases; nucleotides not matched to a gene: 4. Germline V gene sequence: CDR1 ENHRY, CDR2 SYGVKD. CDR3 length equals 12 residues. The CDR3 nucleotides read TGTGCCATCGGACAGGGGGATGGTGAAGCTTTCTTT. Translation gives CAIGQGDGEAFF.

The sample holds a few counts of this clonotype. This sequence joins TRBV10-3 and TRBJ2-7; D possibly corresponds to TRBD1 (5 bases). This CDR3 contains 13 residues. Trimming removed 4 bases at V and 4 bases at J, with 11 bases between. The V gene's germline CDR1 is ENHRY and CDR2 SYGVKD. CDR3 region: CAISAAGQYEQYF. The DNA of the CDR3 is TGTGCCATCAGTGCGGCAGGGCAGTACGAGCAGTACTTC.

This clonotype was seen repeatedly, ten times or more. The chain links TRBV18 to TRBJ2-1; 7 bases line up with TRBD2. J was trimmed by 8 bases and V by 4 bases; bases with no gene match: 2. Germline V gene lookup returns CDR1 KGHSH and CDR2 LQKENI. This CDR3 is 12 amino acids long. The CDR3 reads CASSRTRDEQFF. In nucleotides, the CDR3 is TGTGCCAGCTCACGGACTAGGGATGAGCAGTTCTTC.

This clonotype has just a few counts. The chain links TRBV27 to TRBJ1-5; D gene ambiguous. The CDR3 contains 16 residues. The germline V gene encodes CDR1 MNHEY and CDR2 SMNVEV (reference sequence). V was pared by 5 bases and J by 3 bases, with 17 bases between. The CDR3 DNA sequence: TGTGCCAGCAGTAGACGGGGAAAGGGTGACAATCAGCCCCAGCATTTT. This encodes CASSRRGKGDNQPQHF.

The chain couples TRBV4-3 to TRBJ1-1; no definite D call. V lost 0 bases, J lost 4 bases, and 6 bases lay in between. The CDR3 sequence is 13 residues long. Germline lookup yields CDR1 LGHNA and CDR2 YSLEER. CDR3 sequence (DNA): TGCGCCAGCAGCCAAGACCTGGCCACTGAAGCTTTCTTT. This sequence encodes CASSQDLATEAFF.

This clonotype appeared a few times. The chain carries TRBV20-1 and TRBJ2-3; 9 positions agree with TRBD2. This CDR3 contains 17 residues. V shed 6 bases and J 0 bases; nucleotides not matched to a gene: 13. Germline CDR1 DFQATT, CDR2 SNEGSKA (reference sequence). CDR3 nucleotides: TGCAGTGCCCAGTCGGCTAGCGGGACCGCTAGCACAGATACGCAGTATTTT. Protein sequence: CSAQSASGTASTDTQYF.

The CDR3 nucleotides read TGTGCCAGCATTCAGGGGGCTTCCGAGACCCAGTACTTC. It is translated as CASIQGASETQYF. This sequence joins TRBV6-2 or TRBV6-3 and TRBJ2-5; 8 positions agree with TRBD1. The CDR3 covers 13 residues. CDR1 is MNHEY and CDR2 is SVGEGT in the germline V gene. V shed 7 bases, J shed 5 bases, and the junction held 6 bases outside the gene matches.

V gene TRBV6-5 combines with J gene TRBJ2-1, with TRBD1 as a possible D gene (6 bases). V was cut by 1 base and J by 7 bases, with 14 bases left in between. The CDR3 has 15 residues. Germline values: CDR1 MNHEY, CDR2 SVGAGI. For the CDR3, the DNA is TGTGCCAGCAGTTACTTCGCAGGGGCCTTAAATGAGCAGTTCTTC. Protein sequence: CASSYFAGALNEQFF.

This sequence joins TRBV7-9 and TRBJ2-7; D is undetermined. Germline V lookup: CDR1 SEHNR, CDR2 FQNEAQ (reference sequence). The CDR3 is 15 residues long. Trimming took 0 bases from V and 0 from J, leaving 9 bases between them. The CDR3 nucleotides read TGTGCCAGCAGCTTAGCGGGCGGCCTCTCCTACGAGCAGTACTTC. Translating gives CASSLAGGLSYEQYF.

This clonotype was detected ten times or more. The chain is built from TRBV24-1 and TRBJ1-5; TRBD1 is a possible D gene (5 bases). This CDR3 contains 14 residues. The V end was cut by 2 bases, the J end by 7 bases, with 11 bases between. Germline-derived CDR1 and CDR2 are KGHDR and SFDVKD. CDR3 protein: CATSDSDTGQPQHF. CDR3 bases: TGTGCCACCAGTGATTCAGACACAGGACAGCCCCAGCATTTT.

The chain is built from TRBV9 and TRBJ1-4, with D maybe TRBD1 (6 bases). The germline V and J ends were trimmed by 3 bases and 7 bases, with 16 bases remaining between them. Germline assignment: CDR1 SGDLS and CDR2 YYNGEE. The CDR3 loop spans 15 amino acids. The CDR3 loop is CASSAHQGWGEKLFF. DNA for the CDR3: TGTGCCAGCAGCGCCCACCAGGGGTGGGGTGAAAAACTGTTTTTT. The entire variable domain, with the rest obtained from reference TRBV9 and TRBJ1-4, is as follows: DSGVTQTPKHLITATGQRVTLRCSPRSGDLSVYWYQQSLDQGLQFLIQYYNGEERAKGNILERFSAQQFPDLHSELNLSSLELGDSALYFCASSAHQGWGEKLFFGSGTQLSVL.

There are a few counts of this clonotype. J is TRBJ1-6 and V is TRBV12-3 or TRBV12-4, with 7 bases matching TRBD1. V shed 3 bases and J 3 bases; nucleotides not matched to a gene: 5. The CDR3 has 16 amino acids. CDR3 sequence: CASSLGGQIYNSPLHF. CDR3 bases: TGTGCCAGCAGTTTGGGGGGACAGATCTATAATTCACCCCTCCACTTT.

This clonotype showed up many times. The chain couples TRBV6-1 to TRBJ1-6; a possible D gene is TRBD1 (6 bases). Per germline, CDR1 MNHNS and CDR2 SASEGT. Trimming removed 8 bases at V and 0 bases at J, with 17 bases between. The CDR3 is 17 residues long. This CDR3 reads CASSRGVGRSYNSPLHF. The CDR3 nucleotides are TGTGCCAGCTCAAGGGGGGTGGGGCGCTCCTATAATTCACCCCTCCACTTT.